This T cell receptor (beta chain) was identified during a study of cytomegalovirus exposure and HLA in healthy donors. 13 Jbeta primers and 60 Vbeta primers were used for the PCR. Some clones are missing from TCRdb's copy, which holds only in-frame ones; the method was immunoSEQ multiplex PCR. In the table there are around 200,000 clones, 77% of which are singletons. V lost 4 bases to trimming and J lost 13 bases; unmatched junction nucleotides: 15. This CDR3 is built from 14 residues. Germline V gene sequence: CDR1 LNHDA, CDR2 SQIVND (reference sequence). V usage is TRBV19 and J usage is TRBJ1-1; TRBD1 matches at 7 bases. What was sequenced was PBMCs. This sequence originates from an older woman in good health and CMV-seropositive. This CDR3 is CASSTGQLPLVVFF. As DNA, the CDR3 is TGTGCCAGTAGTACGGGACAGCTACCCCTCGTTGTTTTCTTT.